What follows are 24 T cell receptor beta chains derived from one specimen sequenced in a study of cytomegalovirus exposure and HLA in healthy donors (dated by TCRdb to about 2017). Library preparation employed the immunoSEQ multiplex PCR assay. For the multiplex PCR, a mixture combining 60 forward primers for TCR Vbeta segments and 13 reverse primers for TCR Jbeta segments was used. TCRdb obtained this table from immuneACCESS and retained in-frame rearrangements with V and J assigned. These tables miss some clones; where compared with another copy, unresolved V genes account for less than half of the shortfall, and the remainder is unexplained. The sample contains some 200,000 clones, roughly 87% of them found a single time. Roughly 0.23% of the sample belongs to the ten largest clones. The sample consisted of PBMCs. All receptors come from a girl under three years old in good health and CMV-seronegative.

CDR3 sequence reads: CASSLGGGHSYEQYF. The CDR3 bases are TGTGCCAGCAGCTTAGGGGGGGGCCACTCCTACGAGCAGTACTTC. The V call is TRBV7-9, the J call TRBJ2-7; D is possibly TRBD2 (7 bases). Trimming shortened V by 1 base and J by 0 bases, and 10 bases separated the two germline ends. Germline CDR1 SEHNR, CDR2 FQNEAQ (reference sequence). This CDR3 region has 15 residues. The whole variable domain, filled in from reference TRBV7-9 and TRBJ2-7, reads DTGVSQNPRHKITKRGQNVTFRCDPISEHNRLYWYRQTLGQGPEFLTYFQNEAQLEKSRLLSDRFSAERPKGSFSTLEIQRTEQGDSAMYLCASSLGGGHSYEQYFGPGTRLTVT.

The chain recombines TRBV19 with TRBJ1-3; 7 bases map to TRBD1. The CDR3 consists of 15 residues. V trimming: 5 bases; J trimming: 2 bases; junction bases outside the gene matches: 6. Germline V gene data show CDR1 as LNHDA and CDR2 as SQIVND (reference sequence). CDR3 in amino acids: CASSGQVSAGNTIYF. In DNA, the CDR3 is TGTGCCAGTAGTGGACAGGTATCTGCTGGAAACACCATATATTTT.

This clone was seen a single time. CDR3 region: CASSATGQEQYF. CDR3 nucleotide sequence: TGTGCCAGCAGCGCAACAGGGCAGGAGCAGTACTTC. The chain joins TRBV9 to TRBJ2-7; perhaps TRBD1 as D (6 bases). With 3 bases removed from V and 7 bases from J, the gap between germline ends came to 11 bases. This CDR3 comprises 12 residues. Looked up from germline, CDR1 is SGDLS and CDR2 is YYNGEE.

The rearrangement links TRBV5-1 to TRBJ2-3; D might be TRBD1 (5 bases). CDR1 is SGHRS and CDR2 is YFSETQ in the germline V gene. The germline V and J ends were trimmed by 1 base and 0 bases, with 21 bases remaining between them. CDR3 length: 19 residues. The CDR3 loop is CASSLCWGANPKSTDTQYF. CDR3 bases: TGCGCCAGCAGCTTGTGTTGGGGCGCTAACCCAAAAAGCACAGATACGCAGTATTTT.

This clone was observed a handful of times. This sequence joins TRBV19 and TRBJ2-5; 8 nucleotides line up with TRBD2. Per the germline V gene, CDR1 is LNHDA and CDR2 is SQIVND (reference sequence). The CDR3 contains 17 residues. With 2 bases clipped from V and 0 bases from J, the junction kept 8 bases outside the gene matches. CDR3 in amino acids: CASSISFAGGNQETQYF. Written as DNA, the CDR3 is TGTGCCAGTAGTATATCCTTCGCGGGGGGCAACCAAGAGACCCAGTACTTC.

This chain links TRBV11-2 with TRBJ2-1; D is uncertain. The V gene lost 1 base and the J gene lost 2 bases, with 15 bases spanning the gap. Germline values: CDR1 SGHAT, CDR2 FQNNGV. The CDR3 sequence is 17 residues long. The CDR3 region has the DNA TGTGCCAGCAGCTTAGGGTTCCTGCCCTATACCTACAATGAGCAGTTCTTC. Protein product: CASSLGFLPYTYNEQFF.

This clone was seen just once. The chain combines TRBV11-3 with TRBJ2-2, with D maybe TRBD2 (6 bases). Germline V CDR1 and CDR2: SGHNT, YENEEA. V was shortened by 1 base and J by 4 bases, with 10 bases between the two germline ends. The CDR3 spans 15 residues. CDR3 nucleotide sequence: TGTGCCAGCAGCTTAGTCGGGGGTAGCACCGGGGAGCTGTTTTTT. Protein sequence: CASSLVGGSTGELFF.

J is TRBJ2-1 and V is TRBV4-1, with D unclear. CDR1 is MGHRA, CDR2 YSYEKL, per germline. V was clipped by 3 bases and J by 16 bases, with 22 bases between them. This CDR3 has 14 amino acids. In DNA, the CDR3 is TGCGCCAGCAGCCACGGTTATTCGCTCAATGAGCCCTTCTTC. It translates to CASSHGYSLNEPFF.

The rearrangement links TRBV19 to TRBJ2-2; TRBD2 matches at 8 bases. This CDR3 comprises 16 residues. The V gene's germline CDR1 is LNHDA and CDR2 SQIVND (reference sequence). Losses at the gene ends were 5 bases for V and 3 bases for J; bases not matched to a gene: 8. CDR3 in DNA: TGTGCCAGTAGTTTGCGGCGGGAGGTAGACACCGGGGAGCTGTTTTTT. It is translated as CASSLRREVDTGELFF.

CDR3 sequence: CASSGQGPYEQYF. The DNA for the CDR3 is TGTGCCAGCTCGGGACAGGGACCCTACGAGCAGTACTTC. The chain recombines TRBV2 with TRBJ2-7; 9 positions agree with TRBD1. Unmatched junction bases numbered 4, after V lost 8 bases and J lost 2 bases. Germline CDR1 reads SNHLY; CDR2 reads FYNNEI. CDR3 size: 13 residues.

The chain has TRBV6-1 and TRBJ1-5; 8 positions agree with TRBD1. V was clipped by 6 bases and J by 7 bases; unmatched bases: 8. Looked up from germline, CDR1 is MNHNS and CDR2 is SASEGT. The CDR3 extends over 14 amino acids. The CDR3 protein is CASRPGQGGQPQHF. Here the CDR3 DNA reads TGTGCCAGCAGACCTGGACAGGGAGGACAGCCCCAGCATTTT.

The chain recombines TRBV7-2 with TRBJ2-7; D is possibly TRBD1 (6 bases). This CDR3 region has 12 residues. Germline lookup yields CDR1 SGHTA and CDR2 FQGNSA. V was shortened by 11 bases and J by 2 bases, with 13 bases between the two germline ends. The CDR3 loop is CARKGVPYEQYF. In DNA, the CDR3 is TGTGCCCGTAAGGGGGTTCCCTACGAGCAGTACTTC.

V usage is TRBV9 and J usage is TRBJ2-1, with 7 bases aligning to TRBD2. The germline V gene encodes CDR1 SGDLS and CDR2 YYNGEE. V dropped 3 bases and J dropped 7; count of bases not matched to a gene: 13. This CDR3 region has 16 residues. The CDR3 bases are TGTGCCAGCAGCGCCCCTTTGGGCGGGGGTGGGAATGAGCAGTTCTTC. Protein sequence: CASSAPLGGGGNEQFF.

This chain connects TRBV7-9 to TRBJ2-1; D remains unclear. V dropped 2 bases and J dropped 6 bases, with 5 bases sitting between them. CDR1 is SEHNR and CDR2 is FQNEAQ in the germline V gene (reference sequence). This CDR3 has 12 amino acids. Written as DNA, the CDR3 is TGTGCCAGCAGCTTATCTTTCAATGAGCAGTTCTTC. The encoded protein is CASSLSFNEQFF.

The chain is built from TRBV5-4 and TRBJ2-2, with D hard to call. This CDR3 has 13 amino acids. Germline loops: CDR1 SGHNT, CDR2 YYREEE (reference sequence). Trimming cost V 4 bases and J 0 bases, with 4 bases left between them. The CDR3 DNA reads as TGTGCCAGCAGCCCTGCGAACACCGGGGAGCTGTTTTTT. It codes for CASSPANTGELFF.

The gene calls are TRBV5-6 and TRBJ2-4; a weak D match, TRBD1 (6 bases). Germline lookup yields CDR1 SGHDT and CDR2 YYEEEE. Trimming took 0 bases from V and 4 from J, leaving 8 bases between them. The CDR3 runs 14 residues. The CDR3: CASSLVQGKNIQYF. The CDR3, as DNA: TGTGCCAGCAGCTTGGTCCAGGGGAAAAACATTCAGTACTTC.

The rearrangement uses TRBV5-5 and TRBJ2-7, with 7 bases that match TRBD1. The germline V gene encodes CDR1 SGHKS and CDR2 YYEKEE (reference sequence). CDR3 length: 15 amino acids. V gave up 5 bases and J gave up 0 bases; unmatched junction bases: 8. CDR3 sequence reads: CASSWLTGLSYEQYF. The CDR3 DNA follows: TGTGCCAGCAGTTGGCTGACAGGGCTCTCCTACGAGCAGTACTTC.

The gene calls are TRBV4-1 and TRBJ2-7, with D hard to call. This CDR3 is 15 amino acids long. V lost 0 bases and J lost 0, with 9 bases in between. The germline CDR1 and CDR2 sequences are MGHRA and YSYEKL. Here the CDR3 DNA reads TGCGCCAGCAGCCAAGATCTAACGAGCTCCTACGAGCAGTACTTC. Protein: CASSQDLTSSYEQYF.

V usage is TRBV4-3 and J usage is TRBJ2-5; TRBD1 might be the D (7 bases). Per the germline V gene, CDR1 is LGHNA and CDR2 is YSLEER. The V end lost 3 bases, the J end lost 11 bases, and 16 bases lay between the germline ends. The CDR3 has 13 residues. The DNA of the CDR3 is TGCGCCAGCAGCCAGGAGGGGGCTAATGGGCAGTACTTC. This gives the protein CASSQEGANGQYF.

The genes are TRBV18 and TRBJ2-7; TRBD2 matches at 10 bases. Germline trimming cut 2 bases from V and 0 bases from J; bases unmatched to any gene: 7. This CDR3 contains 17 residues. The germline V gene has CDR1 KGHSH and CDR2 LQKENI. The CDR3 DNA follows: TGTGCCAGCTCACCAGGCCTAGCGGGAGTGACCTCCTACGAGCAGTACTTC. Encoded protein: CASSPGLAGVTSYEQYF.

This clone has just one count. This chain links TRBV11-2 with TRBJ1-6; D is undetermined. Trimming removed 1 base at V and 7 bases at J, with 14 bases between. Germline CDR1 and CDR2: SGHAT and FQNNGV. This CDR3 has 16 residues. The CDR3 protein is CASSLGILAFNSPLHF. DNA of the CDR3: TGTGCCAGCAGCTTAGGTATCCTGGCTTTCAATTCACCCCTCCACTTT.

This clone was detected a few times. The V gene is TRBV9, the J gene TRBJ2-1; D gene uncertain. This CDR3 has 14 residues. V was cut by 0 bases and J by 5 bases, with 9 bases left in between. CDR1 is SGDLS, CDR2 YYNGEE, per germline. CDR3 in amino acids: CASSVALRNNEQFF. In nucleotides, the CDR3 is TGTGCCAGCAGCGTAGCTTTGCGAAACAATGAGCAGTTCTTC.

The chain employs TRBV19 and TRBJ1-5; D perhaps matches TRBD1 (5 bases). Germline V lookup: CDR1 LNHDA, CDR2 SQIVND (reference sequence). The CDR3 extends over 16 amino acids. Trimming left V 3 bases short and J 0 bases short, with 12 bases between. CDR3 sequence (DNA): TGTGCCAGTAGTATCTGGGGGGAGTATAGCAATCAGCCCCAGCATTTT. This translates into CASSIWGEYSNQPQHF.

This clone was found a few times. The V gene is TRBV30, the J gene TRBJ1-6; 7 nucleotides agree with TRBD1. V lost 7 bases, J lost 0 bases, and 6 bases stayed unmatched. CDR3 length: 15 amino acids. Germline CDR1 GTSNPN, CDR2 SVGIG (reference sequence). The CDR3 bases are TGTGCCTTGGACAGGAGGAGCTCCTATAATTCACCCCTCCACTTT. It translates to CALDRRSSYNSPLHF.